These 3 T cell receptor beta chains share one sample of origin, sequenced in a study of response to subunit inactivated influenza vaccine. A single record per CDR3 protein comes from TCRdb applying MiXCR to the RT-PCR reads. Among about 650,000 distinct CDR3 sequences listed, about a sixth were seen once. This material consisted of PBMCs from blood, taken 11 to 12 days after vaccination. The receptors were sampled from a man between 45 and 60 years old who received an inactivated influenza vaccine.

The chain joins TRBV7-3 to TRBJ2-2; D unclear. Trimming shortened V by 1 base and J by 4 bases, and 7 bases separated the two germline ends. This CDR3 spans 14 amino acids. Germline loops: CDR1 SGHTA, CDR2 FQGTGA. The CDR3 DNA sequence: TGTGCCAGCAGCTTAAAATCCGGCACCGGGGAGCTGTTTTTT. Its protein product is CASSLKSGTGELFF.

The genes are TRBV28 and TRBJ2-5; TRBD2 agrees at 9 bases. Germline loops: CDR1 MDHEN, CDR2 SYDVKM. This CDR3 spans 15 amino acids. V dropped 3 bases and J dropped 2; count of bases not matched to a gene: 4. The DNA for the CDR3 is TGTGCCAGCAGTTTCCTAGCGGGATGGCAAGAGACCCAGTACTTC. Translated, it gives CASSFLAGWQETQYF.

The chain uses TRBV5-1 and TRBJ2-2; 8 bases match TRBD2. Looked up from germline, CDR1 is SGHRS and CDR2 is YFSETQ. The junction had 6 bases not matched to a gene; V was cut back by 1 base and J by 1 base. CDR3 length: 17 amino acids. The CDR3 spells CASSLYSGTKNTGELFF. CDR3 bases: TGCGCCAGCAGCTTGTATAGCGGGACAAAGAACACCGGGGAGCTGTTTTTT. The full variable domain, its missing parts supplied by reference TRBV5-1 and TRBJ2-2, is KAGVTQTPRYLIKTRGQQVTLSCSPISGHRSVSWYQQTPGQGLQFLFEYFSETQRNKGNFPGRFSGRQFSNSRSEMNVSTLELGDSALYLCASSLYSGTKNTGELFFGEGSRLTVL.